These 3 T cell receptor beta chains were sequenced from one sample in a study of control samples from healthy donors and cancer patients. Repertoires were generated with immunoSEQ multiplex PCR, while TCRdb's copy carries only in-frame clones and drops some. The top ten hold roughly 1.6% of the sample, which has 150,000 to 200,000 clones, 91% seen once. The sequenced sample consisted of blood. The receptors shown here come from a woman in her thirties in good health.

The CDR3 protein is CATSPGQGNNEQFF. CDR3 DNA sequence: TGTGCCACCAGTCCGGGACAGGGAAACAATGAGCAGTTCTTC. The rearrangement links TRBV24-1 to TRBJ2-1, with TRBD1 matching over 9 bases. CDR1 and CDR2 (germline): KGHDR, SFDVKD. Losses at the gene ends were 6 bases for V and 5 bases for J; bases not matched to a gene: 4. CDR3 length: 14 amino acids.

The chain couples TRBV7-9 to TRBJ2-7; D remains ambiguous. CDR1 and CDR2 from the germline V gene are SEHNR and FQNEAQ (reference sequence). Between the trimmed V and J ends, which lost 0 bases and 2 bases, there was a span of 8 bases. This CDR3 spans 14 amino acids. The DNA for the CDR3 is TGTGCCAGCAGCTTAGCCGGGTCTACCTACGAGCAGTACTTC. This codes for CASSLAGSTYEQYF.

The DNA of the CDR3 is TGTGCCAGCAGCAAAGGGGACAGGGAGCGGGGCACAGATACGCAGTATTTT. Translation gives CASSKGDRERGTDTQYF. The V and J genes are TRBV21-1 and TRBJ2-3; the table gives TRBD1 as D, unverified against the DNA. TRBV21-1 is recorded as a pseudogene. The CDR3 is 17 amino acids.